The rows below give T cell receptor beta chains drawn from one sample of a study of patients with pleural tuberculosis. TCRdb analysed the reads with MiXCR anew, one entry per CDR3 protein. The sample has around 50,000 distinct CDR3 sequences; under 8.5% are singletons. Source of these receptors: a human donor with pleural tuberculosis. CDR3s include the opening cysteine and the closing phenylalanine or tryptophan. D genes are given only for firm matches. The size of a clone is reported for some rows only, either as once, few or many, or as a class for expanded clones.

J | D | size | V | DNA | CDR3
TRBJ2-7 | TRBD2 | - | TRBV12-3/TRBV12-4 | TGTGCCAGCAGTATAGTGATAGCGGGATCCTACGAGCAGTACTTC | CASSIVIAGSYEQYF
TRBJ2-1 | - | - | TRBV6-2/TRBV6-3 | TGTGCCAGCAGTTACCCCGGCGCGCCCTACAATGGGCAGTTCTTC | CASSYPGAPYNGQFF
TRBJ2-1 | TRBD2 | many | TRBV12-3/TRBV12-4 | TGTGCCAGCATTATAGCGGGACTACTACAGAATGAGCAGTTCTTC | CASIIAGLLQNEQFF
TRBJ2-2 | - | many | TRBV19 | TGTGCCAGTAGTATGATCGCCCGGGCGAACACCGGGGAGCTGTTTTTT | CASSMIARANTGELFF
TRBJ1-2 | - | few | TRBV5-4 | TGTGCCAGCAGCTTGGACGGAACCTATGGCTACACCTTC | CASSLDGTYGYTF
TRBJ2-1 | - | - | TRBV12-3/TRBV12-4 | TGTGCCAGCAGTTTAGCGGGAACCTACAATGAGCAGTTCTTC | CASSLAGTYNEQFF
TRBJ2-1 | TRBD2 | many | TRBV20-1 | TGCAGTGCTAGGGGGGGGGACTTTGGCAATGAGCAGTTCTTC | CSARGGDFGNEQFF
TRBJ1-1 | - | many | TRBV29-1 | TGCAGCGGCGATTCCGGGACTCAGGCTTTCTTT | CSGDSGTQAFF
TRBJ1-1 | - | many | TRBV4-3 | TGCGCCAGCTCTACTTGGGGCACTGAAGCTTTCTTT | CASSTWGTEAFF
TRBJ2-5 | - | few | TRBV10-3 | TGTGCCATCAGGGACAAGGACCGAGAGACCCAGTACTTC | CAIRDKDRETQYF
TRBJ1-1 | - | many | TRBV3-1 | TGTGCCAGCAGCCAAGAAACGGGGAGAAACACTGAAGCTTTCTTT | CASSQETGRNTEAFF
TRBJ1-1 | - | - | TRBV7-6 | TGTGCCAGCAGCTCGTTAGGTCGGGGTTACACTGAAGCTTTCTTT | CASSSLGRGYTEAFF
TRBJ2-1 | - | - | TRBV24-1 | TGTGCCACCAGTGATTTGTCGCCCCGGGACTCTTACAATGAGCAGTTCTTC | CATSDLSPRDSYNEQFF
TRBJ2-1 | TRBD2 | many | TRBV27 | TGTGCCAGCCGTCTACTAGCGGAGATTTACAATGAGCAGTTCTTC | CASRLLAEIYNEQFF
TRBJ2-5 | TRBD2 | many | TRBV3-1 | TGTGCCAGCAAGCAGACTAGCGGGGCTCAAGAGACCCAGTACTTC | CASKQTSGAQETQYF
TRBJ2-1 | TRBD2 | many | TRBV11-1 | TGTGCCAGCAACCCAGCGGGAGGGTACAATGAGCAGTTCTTC | CASNPAGGYNEQFF
TRBJ2-1 | TRBD2 | many | TRBV3-1 | TGTGCCAGCAGCCTCGAACTAGCGGGGGGGGAGAATGAGCAGTTCTTC | CASSLELAGGENEQFF
TRBJ1-1 | - | - | TRBV19 | TGTGCCAGTAGTATATTTGGTGATGAAGCTTTCTTT | CASSIFGDEAFF
TRBJ2-7 | - | many | TRBV28 | TGTGCCAGCAGTATACCAGCTAGCGTCTACGAGCAGTACTTC | CASSIPASVYEQYF
TRBJ2-1 | TRBD2 | many | TRBV7-6 | TGTGCCAGCAGCTTAGCCCTGGGAGGGCCAGACAATGAGCAGTTCTTC | CASSLALGGPDNEQFF
TRBJ2-1 | TRBD1 | few | TRBV11-1 | TGTGCCAGCAGCTTCGGGGGAGGACAGGGTGACAATGAGCAGTTCTTC | CASSFGGGQGDNEQFF
TRBJ1-5 | - | many | TRBV27 | TGTGCCAGCGGGTATCAGCCCCAGCATTTT | CASGYQPQHF
TRBJ2-3 | TRBD2 | many | TRBV7-3 | TGTGCCAGCAGCTTAAGGACTAGCGGGAGAGTGGATACGCAGTATTTT | CASSLRTSGRVDTQYF
TRBJ2-1 | - | - | TRBV5-4 | TGTGCCAGCAGCTTGGGACTGCCAAGGGGCAATGAGCAGTTCTTC | CASSLGLPRGNEQFF
TRBJ2-5 | TRBD2 | many | TRBV20-1 | TGCAGTGCTAGAGGATCTAGGACTAGCGGGCAAGAGACCCAGTACTTC | CSARGSRTSGQETQYF
TRBJ2-7 | TRBD1 | many | TRBV11-2 | TGTGCCAGCAGCCCGCAGGGACAGGGCAACGAGCAGTACTTC | CASSPQGQGNEQYF
TRBJ1-1 | TRBD1 | many | TRBV20-1 | TGCAGTGCGAGACGTTGGGACAGGGAAGGAGCTTTCTTT | CSARRWDREGAFF
TRBJ1-1 | TRBD1 | many | TRBV27 | TGTGCCAGCAGTCGCCCAGGGACAGACACTGAAGCTTTCTTT | CASSRPGTDTEAFF
TRBJ2-1 | - | - | TRBV6-5 | TGTGCCAGCAATTACTCCCAGCGTAATGAGCAGTTCTTC | CASNYSQRNEQFF
TRBJ2-1 | TRBD2 | many | TRBV7-1 | TGTGCCAGCAGCTCAGTGGGGACTAGTGTTGAGCAGTTCTTC | CASSSVGTSVEQFF
TRBJ1-1 | - | many | TRBV12-3/TRBV12-4 | TGTGCCAGCAGTCCTCGATGGAACACTGAAGCTTTCTTT | CASSPRWNTEAFF
TRBJ2-7 | - | - | TRBV5-1 | TGCGCCAGCAGCTTGGATGAAGAGCAGTACTTC | CASSLDEEQYF
TRBJ2-3 | - | many | TRBV27 | TGTGCCAGCAGTCCGGGGGATTTCACAGATACGCAGTATTTT | CASSPGDFTDTQYF
TRBJ1-4 | - | many | TRBV20-1 | TGCAGTGCTAGAGATCTTTTCTATGATCCGGACGATGAAAAACTGTTTTTT | CSARDLFYDPDDEKLFF
TRBJ2-5 | - | many | TRBV27 | TGTGCCAGCAGTCCTGCGTACCAAGAGACCCAGTACTTC | CASSPAYQETQYF
TRBJ2-7 | - | - | TRBV29-1 | TGCAGCGTAGTGACTCCATTGGACTCCTACGAGCAGTACTTC | CSVVTPLDSYEQYF
TRBJ2-1 | - | many | TRBV12-3/TRBV12-4 | TGTGCCAGCAGTACGAGTAGGGGACTGCAGTACAATGAGCAGTTCTTC | CASSTSRGLQYNEQFF
TRBJ2-1 | TRBD1 | few | TRBV5-6 | TGTGCCAGCAGCTTGGGGACAGGGTACAATGAGCAGTTCTTC | CASSLGTGYNEQFF
TRBJ1-5 | - | many | TRBV20-1 | TGCAGTGCTAGATTACAGGGTGGCAGCAATCAGCCCCAGCATTTT | CSARLQGGSNQPQHF
TRBJ2-2 | - | many | TRBV25-1 | TGTGCCAGCAGTCAAAGCGGGACCGGGGAGCTGTTTTTT | CASSQSGTGELFF
TRBJ1-1 | - | many | TRBV3-1 | TGTGCCAGCAGCCAAGAAGTAGGGGGGCACACTGAAGCTTTCTTT | CASSQEVGGHTEAFF
TRBJ2-3 | TRBD2 | many | TRBV29-1 | TGCAGCGTGACCGGGACTACCCTAGATACGCAGTATTTT | CSVTGTTLDTQYF
TRBJ2-5 | - | many | TRBV11-2 | TGTGCCAGCAGCTTGGGGGGACAAGAGAGTGAGACCCAGTACTTC | CASSLGGQESETQYF
TRBJ1-2 | - | - | TRBV29-1 | TGCAGCGTTGAGTTGGGGGTGGGGACTTATGGCTACACCTTC | CSVELGVGTYGYTF
TRBJ2-2 | - | many | TRBV28 | TGTGCCAGCAGCCGACACCTTGCGAACACCGGGGAGCTGTTTTTT | CASSRHLANTGELFF
TRBJ1-2 | - | few | TRBV18 | TGTGCCAGCTCACCACCTGGCGGGGCCGGCTACACCTTC | CASSPPGGAGYTF
TRBJ2-1 | - | few | TRBV5-1 | TGCGCCAGCAGCTCAGGAGGGCCAGGGTTAGTGGAGCAGTTCTTC | CASSSGGPGLVEQFF
TRBJ1-1 | - | many | TRBV11-1 | TGTGCCAGCAGCTCCGGGACCGCCCAAGTGGCTTTCTTT | CASSSGTAQVAFF